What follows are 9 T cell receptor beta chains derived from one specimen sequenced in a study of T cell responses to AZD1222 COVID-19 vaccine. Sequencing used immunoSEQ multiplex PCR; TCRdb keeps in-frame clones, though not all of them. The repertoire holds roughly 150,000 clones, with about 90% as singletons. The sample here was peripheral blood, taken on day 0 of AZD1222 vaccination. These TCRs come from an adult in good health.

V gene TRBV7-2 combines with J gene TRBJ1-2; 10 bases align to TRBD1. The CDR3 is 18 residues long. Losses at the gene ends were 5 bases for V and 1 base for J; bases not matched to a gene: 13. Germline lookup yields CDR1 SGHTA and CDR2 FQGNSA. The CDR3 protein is CASSTAGTGASFNYGYTF. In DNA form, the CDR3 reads TGTGCCAGCAGCACGGCGGGGACAGGGGCCTCTTTTAACTATGGCTACACCTTC.

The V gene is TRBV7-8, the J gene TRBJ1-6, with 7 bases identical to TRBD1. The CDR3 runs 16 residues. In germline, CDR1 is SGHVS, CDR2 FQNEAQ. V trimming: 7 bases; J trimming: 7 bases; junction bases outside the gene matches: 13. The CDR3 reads CASTSEERGLNSPLHF. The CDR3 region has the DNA TGTGCCAGCACCTCCGAAGAGAGGGGGCTGAATTCACCCCTCCACTTT.

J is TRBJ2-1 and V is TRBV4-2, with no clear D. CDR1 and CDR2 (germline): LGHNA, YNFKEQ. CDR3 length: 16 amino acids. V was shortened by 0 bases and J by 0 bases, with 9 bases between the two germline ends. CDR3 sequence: CASSQESVVSYNEQFF. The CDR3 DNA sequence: TGTGCCAGCAGCCAAGAATCTGTCGTCTCCTACAATGAGCAGTTCTTC.

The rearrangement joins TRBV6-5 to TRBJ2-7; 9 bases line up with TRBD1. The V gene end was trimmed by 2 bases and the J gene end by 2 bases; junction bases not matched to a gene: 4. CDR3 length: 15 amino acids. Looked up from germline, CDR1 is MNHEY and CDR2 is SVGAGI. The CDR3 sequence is CASSYPGQGTYEQYF. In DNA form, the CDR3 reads TGTGCCAGCAGTTACCCGGGACAGGGAACCTACGAGCAGTACTTC.

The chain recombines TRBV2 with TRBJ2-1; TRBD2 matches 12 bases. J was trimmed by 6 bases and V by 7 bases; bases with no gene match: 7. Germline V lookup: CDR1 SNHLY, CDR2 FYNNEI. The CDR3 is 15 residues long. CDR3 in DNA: TGTGCCAGCATTCTTCTAGCGGGGGGGCTCAATGAGCAGTTCTTC. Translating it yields CASILLAGGLNEQFF.

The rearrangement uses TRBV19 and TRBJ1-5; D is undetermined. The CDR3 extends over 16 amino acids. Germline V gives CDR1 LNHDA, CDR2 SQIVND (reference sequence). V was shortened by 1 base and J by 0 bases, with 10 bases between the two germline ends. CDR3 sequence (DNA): TGTGCCAGTAGTATAGGGGGAGCTTATAGCAATCAGCCCCAGCATTTT. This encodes CASSIGGAYSNQPQHF.

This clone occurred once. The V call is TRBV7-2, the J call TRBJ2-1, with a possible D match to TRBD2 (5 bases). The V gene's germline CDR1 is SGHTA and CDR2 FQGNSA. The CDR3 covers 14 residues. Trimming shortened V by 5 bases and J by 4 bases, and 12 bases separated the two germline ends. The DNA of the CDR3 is TGTGCCAGCAGCGCTGACCGGGGTTACAATGAGCAGTTCTTC. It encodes CASSADRGYNEQFF.

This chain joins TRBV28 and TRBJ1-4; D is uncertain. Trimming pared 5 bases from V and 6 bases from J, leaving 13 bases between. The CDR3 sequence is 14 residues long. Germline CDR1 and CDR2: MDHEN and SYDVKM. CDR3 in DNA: TGTGCCAGCAGTATGAGGCAGTACCATGAAAAACTGTTTTTT. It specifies CASSMRQYHEKLFF.

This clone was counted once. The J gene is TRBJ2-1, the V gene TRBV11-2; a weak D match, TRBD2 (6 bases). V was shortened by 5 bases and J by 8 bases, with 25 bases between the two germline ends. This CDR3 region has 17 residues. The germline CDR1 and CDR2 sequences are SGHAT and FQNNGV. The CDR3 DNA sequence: TGTGCCAGCAGCCCCGAGGAGGGTTGGGGCTATGGCGATGAGCAGTTCTTC. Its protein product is CASSPEEGWGYGDEQFF.